The rows below give T cell receptor beta chains drawn from one sample of a study of T cell responses to AZD1222 COVID-19 vaccine. Produced via immunoSEQ multiplex PCR; TCRdb's table is partial and in-frame only. The sample lists about 110,000 clones, 88% seen once, with roughly 15% in the top ten. This material consisted of peripheral blood, taken on day 0 of AZD1222 vaccination. Every receptor here comes from an adult in good health. CDR3s include the opening cysteine and the closing phenylalanine or tryptophan. Each record gives: D gene, clone size, J gene, V gene, CDR3 DNA, CDR3 protein. A D gene is named only where the DNA matches it firmly. The listing skips clone size in some rows; elsewhere it reads once, few, many or a size class.

d_gene: NA; abundance: NA; j_gene: TRBJ2-1; v_gene: TRBV7-6; CDR3nt: TGTGCCAGCAGCACCAGCTCGTACAATGAGCAGTTCTTC; CDR3aa: CASSTSSYNEQFF
d_gene: TRBD2; abundance: NA; j_gene: TRBJ2-3; v_gene: TRBV5-4; CDR3nt: TGTGCCAGCAGCCCGGAGCGGGGAGGTAGCACAGATACGCAGTATTTT; CDR3aa: CASSPERGGSTDTQYF
d_gene: TRBD1; abundance: NA; j_gene: TRBJ1-6; v_gene: TRBV5-1; CDR3nt: TGCGCCAGCAGCCGCCCAGCCGGCGGGACAGGGGTTTCACCCCTCCACTTT; CDR3aa: CASSRPAGGTGVSPLHF
d_gene: NA; abundance: NA; j_gene: TRBJ2-1; v_gene: TRBV11-2; CDR3nt: TGTGCCAGCAGCTTGGCCAGCTCCTACAATGAGCAGTTCTTC; CDR3aa: CASSLASSYNEQFF
d_gene: NA; abundance: NA; j_gene: TRBJ1-1; v_gene: TRBV19; CDR3nt: TGTGCCAGTAGTTCGTACGGGTTGGGGACTGAAGCTTTCTTT; CDR3aa: CASSSYGLGTEAFF
d_gene: NA; abundance: NA; j_gene: TRBJ1-2; v_gene: TRBV20-1; CDR3nt: TGCAGTGCTAGTCTAGGGGGCTATGGCTACACCTTC; CDR3aa: CSASLGGYGYTF
d_gene: NA; abundance: NA; j_gene: TRBJ1-4; v_gene: TRBV5-1; CDR3nt: TGCGCCAGCAGCTTGACAGCAGATGAAAAACTGTTTTTT; CDR3aa: CASSLTADEKLFF
d_gene: NA; abundance: once; j_gene: TRBJ2-2; v_gene: TRBV6-4; CDR3nt: TGTGCCAGCAGTGTACACGTGGATGCCGGGGAGCTGTTTTTT; CDR3aa: CASSVHVDAGELFF
d_gene: TRBD1; abundance: once; j_gene: TRBJ2-7; v_gene: TRBV5-1; CDR3nt: TGCGCCAGCAGCTGGGGGACAGGGTGGGACTTTGGGGAGCAGTACTTC; CDR3aa: CASSWGTGWDFGEQYF
d_gene: NA; abundance: NA; j_gene: TRBJ2-7; v_gene: TRBV29-1; CDR3nt: TGCAGCGTGGGCAGGAACTACGAGCAGTACTTC; CDR3aa: CSVGRNYEQYF
d_gene: TRBD2; abundance: NA; j_gene: TRBJ2-1; v_gene: TRBV4-3; CDR3nt: TGCGCCAGCAGCCAAGATCCACCTAGCGGGGTTTTCTCCTACAATGAGCAGTTCTTC; CDR3aa: CASSQDPPSGVFSYNEQFF
d_gene: TRBD1; abundance: NA; j_gene: TRBJ2-1; v_gene: TRBV5-4; CDR3nt: TGTGCCAGCAGCTTGAGGGGGCGCAATGAGCAGTTCTTC; CDR3aa: CASSLRGRNEQFF
d_gene: NA; abundance: once; j_gene: TRBJ1-1; v_gene: TRBV7-9; CDR3nt: TGTGCCAGCAGCTTAGGCATGAACACTGAAGCTTTCTTT; CDR3aa: CASSLGMNTEAFF
d_gene: NA; abundance: NA; j_gene: TRBJ2-5; v_gene: TRBV5-1; CDR3nt: TGCGCCAGCAGCTTGGCGCAGGCTAGCGTGACCCAGTACTTC; CDR3aa: CASSLAQASVTQYF
d_gene: NA; abundance: once; j_gene: TRBJ1-1; v_gene: TRBV3-1/TRBV3-2; CDR3nt: TGTGCCAGCAGCCCTGCGCTCGGGAGAAACACTGAAGCTTTCTTT; CDR3aa: CASSPALGRNTEAFF
d_gene: NA; abundance: NA; j_gene: TRBJ1-4; v_gene: TRBV18; CDR3nt: TGTGCCAGCTCACCAAGGGGAGGCGAAAAACTGTTTTTT; CDR3aa: CASSPRGGEKLFF
d_gene: TRBD1; abundance: NA; j_gene: TRBJ1-1; v_gene: TRBV5-1; CDR3nt: TGCGCCAGCAGCAAGGACAGGGTGAACACTGAAGCTTTCTTT; CDR3aa: CASSKDRVNTEAFF
d_gene: NA; abundance: NA; j_gene: TRBJ1-2; v_gene: TRBV10-3; CDR3nt: TGTGCCATCTCACGGGTTGGGGGCGAGGGCTATGGCTACACCTTC; CDR3aa: CAISRVGGEGYGYTF
d_gene: NA; abundance: NA; j_gene: TRBJ1-2; v_gene: TRBV27; CDR3nt: TGTGCCAGCAGTCCTGACCCAGGATGGGGCTACACCTTC; CDR3aa: CASSPDPGWGYTF
d_gene: TRBD2; abundance: NA; j_gene: TRBJ2-3; v_gene: TRBV7-3; CDR3nt: TGTGCCAGCAGCCTCGGGACTAACACAGATACGCAGTATTTT; CDR3aa: CASSLGTNTDTQYF
d_gene: NA; abundance: once; j_gene: TRBJ1-5; v_gene: TRBV30; CDR3nt: TGTGCCTGGAGTGTACGGGCAGGAGATCAGCCCCAGCATTTT; CDR3aa: CAWSVRAGDQPQHF
d_gene: TRBD1; abundance: NA; j_gene: TRBJ1-1; v_gene: TRBV5-1; CDR3nt: TGCGCCAGCAGCTTGAGGAGACAGGGTAACACTGAAGCTTTCTTT; CDR3aa: CASSLRRQGNTEAFF
d_gene: NA; abundance: NA; j_gene: TRBJ2-4; v_gene: TRBV27; CDR3nt: TGTGCCAGCAGTTTTCGTTGGATAGGCTTCGGCAAAAACATTCAGTACTTC; CDR3aa: CASSFRWIGFGKNIQYF
d_gene: NA; abundance: NA; j_gene: TRBJ1-2; v_gene: TRBV30; CDR3nt: TGTGCCTGGAGATATGACGGAAACTATGGCTACACCTTC; CDR3aa: CAWRYDGNYGYTF
d_gene: TRBD1; abundance: NA; j_gene: TRBJ2-2; v_gene: TRBV5-6; CDR3nt: TGTGCCAGCAGTAACAGGGGGCGAACCGGGGAGCTGTTTTTT; CDR3aa: CASSNRGRTGELFF
d_gene: TRBD1; abundance: NA; j_gene: TRBJ2-2; v_gene: TRBV7-7; CDR3nt: TGTGCCAGCAGCCTAGGGGGCTGGACCGGGGAGCTGTTTTTT; CDR3aa: CASSLGGWTGELFF
d_gene: TRBD1; abundance: NA; j_gene: TRBJ1-5; v_gene: TRBV28; CDR3nt: TGTGCCAGCAGCCTGGGACAGTTCAATCAGCCCCAGCATTTT; CDR3aa: CASSLGQFNQPQHF
d_gene: NA; abundance: NA; j_gene: TRBJ1-2; v_gene: TRBV7-6; CDR3nt: TGTGCCAGCAGCCCTCAGGTGGGGGGCTACACCTTC; CDR3aa: CASSPQVGGYTF
d_gene: NA; abundance: NA; j_gene: TRBJ1-6; v_gene: TRBV10-3; CDR3nt: TGTGCCGTGGGCAAACGGGGGGCCGATAATTCACCCCTCCACTTT; CDR3aa: CAVGKRGADNSPLHF
d_gene: TRBD1; abundance: NA; j_gene: TRBJ2-7; v_gene: TRBV5-4; CDR3nt: TGTGCCAGCAGCCCAGACAGGGTACACGAGCAGTACTTC; CDR3aa: CASSPDRVHEQYF
d_gene: NA; abundance: NA; j_gene: TRBJ2-1; v_gene: TRBV5-4; CDR3nt: TGTGCCAGCACACCTGGGCCTCTCTTATACAATGAGCAGTTCTTC; CDR3aa: CASTPGPLLYNEQFF
d_gene: NA; abundance: NA; j_gene: TRBJ2-7; v_gene: TRBV12-3/TRBV12-4; CDR3nt: TGTGCCAGCACCTGGGCCCTAGCCGGCGAGCAGTACTTC; CDR3aa: CASTWALAGEQYF
d_gene: NA; abundance: NA; j_gene: TRBJ1-4; v_gene: TRBV25-1; CDR3nt: TGTGCCAGCAGTGAATGGGCCGAGGGGTTAGGAAAACTGTTTTTT; CDR3aa: CASSEWAEGLGKLFF
d_gene: NA; abundance: NA; j_gene: TRBJ1-3; v_gene: TRBV2; CDR3nt: TGTGCCAGCAGTGCAAGACAAGGACTGTTCTCTGGAAACACCATATATTTT; CDR3aa: CASSARQGLFSGNTIYF
d_gene: TRBD1; abundance: NA; j_gene: TRBJ2-2; v_gene: TRBV11-1; CDR3nt: TGTGCCAGCAGCCGGGGACAGGTTTGGGGGGAGCTGTTTTTT; CDR3aa: CASSRGQVWGELFF
d_gene: TRBD1; abundance: NA; j_gene: TRBJ1-2; v_gene: TRBV19; CDR3nt: TGTGCCAGCCGGGACAGGGGGCTTATAGGCTATGGCTACACCTTC; CDR3aa: CASRDRGLIGYGYTF
d_gene: NA; abundance: NA; j_gene: TRBJ2-2; v_gene: TRBV18; CDR3nt: TGTGCCAGCTCACCACGAAACCCTGAGCCCGGGGAGCTGTTTTTT; CDR3aa: CASSPRNPEPGELFF
d_gene: TRBD1; abundance: NA; j_gene: TRBJ1-2; v_gene: TRBV2; CDR3nt: TGTGCCAGCAGTTTCAGGACAGGGGGGAATGGCTACACCTTC; CDR3aa: CASSFRTGGNGYTF
d_gene: NA; abundance: NA; j_gene: TRBJ1-4; v_gene: TRBV7-9; CDR3nt: TGTGCCAGCAGCTTAGACAGACCTAATGAAAAACTGTTTTTT; CDR3aa: CASSLDRPNEKLFF
d_gene: NA; abundance: NA; j_gene: TRBJ1-2; v_gene: TRBV7-2; CDR3nt: TGTGCCAGCAGCTTGACAGAAATCTATGGCTACACCTTC; CDR3aa: CASSLTEIYGYTF
d_gene: NA; abundance: NA; j_gene: TRBJ2-1; v_gene: TRBV11-2; CDR3nt: TGTGCCAGCAGCTCCACGTTGTCTCGGGGCTCCTACAATGAGCAGTTCTTC; CDR3aa: CASSSTLSRGSYNEQFF
d_gene: NA; abundance: NA; j_gene: TRBJ2-3; v_gene: TRBV6-2/TRBV6-3; CDR3nt: TGTGCCAGCAGTCATCCACCGGGACACAGCACAGATACGCAGTATTTT; CDR3aa: CASSHPPGHSTDTQYF
d_gene: NA; abundance: NA; j_gene: TRBJ1-6; v_gene: TRBV6-6; CDR3nt: TGTGCCAGCAGTCCCACCCCCGCAGGGGCGAATTCACCCCTCCACTTT; CDR3aa: CASSPTPAGANSPLHF
d_gene: TRBD2; abundance: few; j_gene: TRBJ2-1; v_gene: TRBV24-1; CDR3nt: TGTGCCACCAGTGATGGACTAGCGGGAGAGGTAAATGAGCAGTTCTTC; CDR3aa: CATSDGLAGEVNEQFF
d_gene: NA; abundance: NA; j_gene: TRBJ1-2; v_gene: TRBV19; CDR3nt: TGTGCCAGTAGTATTTTCGGGGGCGATGGCTACACCTTC; CDR3aa: CASSIFGGDGYTF